A single sample gave rise to the 25 T cell receptor beta chains below, sequenced in a study of cytomegalovirus exposure and HLA in healthy donors. It was with 60 Vbeta and 13 Jbeta primers that the PCR ran. Libraries were prepared by immunoSEQ multiplex PCR; TCRdb keeps only in-frame clonotypes and omits some of them. The data contain about 140,000 clones, roughly 79% of them singletons. Sample: PBMCs. The receptors were gathered from a woman between 35 and 50 years old in good health and CMV-seronegative.

V usage is TRBV28 and J usage is TRBJ1-3; tentatively, D is TRBD1 (6 bases). Germline CDR1 MDHEN, CDR2 SYDVKM. The ends were cut back, 6 bases at V and 4 bases at J, with 16 bases in the middle. The CDR3 totals 15 residues. The chain's CDR3 is CASSPAGTPGNTIYF. CDR3 nucleotides: TGTGCCAGCAGCCCCGCCGGGACACCAGGAAACACCATATATTTT.

The chain employs TRBV7-2 and TRBJ2-5, with 7 positions matching TRBD2. Germline assignment: CDR1 SGHTA and CDR2 FQGNSA. V lost 2 bases to trimming and J lost 7 bases; unmatched junction nucleotides: 10. There are 15 residues in the CDR3. CDR3 nucleotide sequence: TGTGCCAGCAGCTTACAAGCGGGGTCCCGCGGGACCCAGTACTTC. Translating it yields CASSLQAGSRGTQYF.

The CDR3 sequence: CASSISRGFNEKLFF. The CDR3, as DNA: TGTGCCAGCAGCATAAGCCGGGGATTTAATGAAAAACTGTTTTTT. The gene calls are TRBV21-1 and TRBJ1-4. TRBV21-1 is labeled a pseudogene. The CDR3 has 15 residues.

The V and J genes are TRBV18 and TRBJ2-3; tentatively, D is TRBD2 (6 bases). Germline-derived CDR1 and CDR2 are KGHSH and LQKENI. V was trimmed by 4 bases and J by 2 bases, leaving 10 bases between them. The CDR3 covers 14 residues. The CDR3 DNA follows: TGTGCCAGCTCACTTACGGGGGTCACAGATACGCAGTATTTT. As protein: CASSLTGVTDTQYF.

The J gene is TRBJ1-3, the V gene TRBV5-8, with TRBD1 identical over 7 bases. Trimming at V came to 4 bases and at J to 0 bases, leaving 7 bases not matched to a gene. CDR1 SGHTS and CDR2 YDEGEE come from the germline V gene. The length of the CDR3 is 16 residues. CDR3 bases: TGTGCCAGCAGCAGGGGGCCGGGTTTCTCTGGAAACACCATATATTTT. This encodes CASSRGPGFSGNTIYF.

This sequence joins TRBV5-1 and TRBJ2-1, with 8 nucleotides matching TRBD2. Germline loops: CDR1 SGHRS, CDR2 YFSETQ. V was pared by 3 bases and J by 4 bases, with 15 bases of the junction left unmatched. The CDR3 loop spans 18 amino acids. The CDR3 is CASSSIRPGLGDYNEQFF. The CDR3 DNA sequence: TGCGCCAGCAGCTCCATAAGACCGGGACTAGGGGATTACAATGAGCAGTTCTTC.

This clone was counted a single time. V gene TRBV7-9 combines with J gene TRBJ2-3; D might be TRBD2 (6 bases). The V end was cut by 7 bases, the J end by 1 base, with 15 bases between. CDR3 size: 15 residues. Germline assignment: CDR1 SEHNR and CDR2 FQNEAQ (reference sequence). The chain's CDR3 is CASTPPAGGTDTQYF. The CDR3 DNA reads TGTGCCAGCACCCCCCCAGCGGGCGGCACAGATACGCAGTATTTT.

The chain uses TRBV9 and TRBJ1-2, with a possible D match to TRBD1 (6 bases). This CDR3 comprises 13 residues. Germline V gives CDR1 SGDLS, CDR2 YYNGEE. V lost 8 bases to trimming and J lost 5 bases, with 16 bases between them. The CDR3: CASSPSGHYGYTF. Written as DNA, the CDR3 is TGTGCCAGTAGCCCATCGGGACATTATGGCTACACCTTC.

Points on this clone: Other DNA sequences within the sample encode an identical CDR3. The gene calls are TRBV28 and TRBJ1-2, with 8 bases fitting TRBD1. V shed 6 bases, J shed 10 bases, and the junction held 10 bases outside the gene matches. This CDR3 has 13 residues. Germline assignment: CDR1 MDHEN and CDR2 SYDVKM. CDR3: CASSLPGQVDYTF. CDR3 coding DNA: TGTGCCAGCAGCTTACCGGGACAGGTTGACTACACCTTC.

The chain carries TRBV5-1 and TRBJ1-4, with D tentatively TRBD1 (5 bases). Between the trimmed V and J ends, which lost 5 bases and 6 bases, there was a span of 17 bases. The germline V gene has CDR1 SGHRS and CDR2 YFSETQ. The CDR3 covers 15 residues. The CDR3 loop reads CASSHQGRLDEKLFF. CDR3 coding DNA: TGCGCCAGCAGTCATCAGGGCCGCCTCGATGAAAAACTGTTTTTT.

The V gene is TRBV6-4, the J gene TRBJ2-3, with TRBD1 matching over 11 bases. Germline CDR1 and CDR2: MRHNA and SNTAGT. The CDR3 contains 20 residues. V lost 7 bases and J lost 4; bases outside the gene matches: 22. CDR3 DNA sequence: TGTGCCAGCAAAGGGGACAGGGGGGCAACAGGGGCTAGACGGCCAGATACGCAGTATTTT. Amino acids: CASKGDRGATGARRPDTQYF.

This clone was recorded a few times. The CDR3 DNA reads TGTGCCAGCAGTGTTGATCATAGTCTCAACGAGCAGTACTTC. It yields the protein CASSVDHSLNEQYF. The rearrangement links TRBV6-1 to TRBJ2-7; D gene ambiguous. CDR1 and CDR2 (germline): MNHNS, SASEGT. The V end lost 4 bases, the J end lost 5 bases, and 15 bases lay between the germline ends. The CDR3 has 14 amino acids.

The table lists this clone with a count of one. The V and J genes are TRBV7-2 and TRBJ2-7, with 7 bases that match TRBD1. Germline CDR1 SGHTA, CDR2 FQGNSA. The V gene end was trimmed by 2 bases and the J gene end by 6 bases; junction bases not matched to a gene: 7. The CDR3 length is 14 residues. CDR3 sequence (DNA): TGTGCCAGCAGCTTATTAAAGGGGGCATCCGAGCAGTACTTC. It encodes CASSLLKGASEQYF. Complete variable domain (other parts from reference TRBV7-2 and TRBJ2-7): GAGVSQSPSNKVTEKGKDVELRCDPISGHTALYWYRQSLGQGLEFLIYFQGNSAPDKSGLPSDRFSAERTGGSVSTLTIQRTQQEDSAVYLCASSLLKGASEQYFGPGTRLTVT.

The rearrangement uses TRBV6-1 and TRBJ1-5, with 7 bases fitting TRBD1. There are 15 residues in the CDR3. V was pared by 5 bases and J by 1 base, with 5 bases of the junction left unmatched. CDR1 and CDR2 (germline): MNHNS, SASEGT. The CDR3: CASSPPGQSNQPQHF. The CDR3 bases are TGTGCCAGCAGTCCCCCGGGACAGAGCAATCAGCCCCAGCATTTT.

V is TRBV15 and J is TRBJ1-1; weak D call: TRBD1 (6 bases). Trimming stripped 5 bases from V and 2 bases from J, with 12 bases between. Germline values: CDR1 LNHNV, CDR2 YYDKDF (reference sequence). The CDR3 runs 14 residues. CDR3 sequence: CATSEGGTNTEAFF. For the CDR3, the DNA is TGTGCCACCAGCGAGGGAGGGACAAACACTGAAGCTTTCTTT.

The chain combines TRBV18 with TRBJ1-4, with a weak D call TRBD1 (5 bases). V lost 5 bases and J lost 6, with 16 bases in between. The germline CDR1 and CDR2 sequences are KGHSH and LQKENI. The CDR3 length is 15 residues. The CDR3 loop reads CASSSKGGEYEKLFF. CDR3 coding DNA: TGTGCCAGCTCATCCAAGGGAGGGGAGTATGAAAAACTGTTTTTT.

The genes are TRBV28 and TRBJ2-5; TRBD2 aligns across 11 bases. The ends lost 3 bases at V and 4 bases at J; junction bases unmatched: 4. The CDR3 loop spans 15 amino acids. Looked up from germline, CDR1 is MDHEN and CDR2 is SYDVKM. CDR3 sequence (DNA): TGTGCCAGCAGTTTTAGCGGGAGGGCCGGAGAGACCCAGTACTTC. Its translation is CASSFSGRAGETQYF.

V gene TRBV27 combines with J gene TRBJ2-1; D ambiguous. The CDR3 is 17 residues long. With 1 base removed from V and 6 bases from J, the gap between germline ends came to 19 bases. From germline, CDR1 is MNHEY and CDR2 SMNVEV (reference sequence). The CDR3 here is CASSLYPGTVVGNEQFF. The DNA for the CDR3 is TGTGCCAGCAGTTTATATCCGGGTACCGTCGTCGGCAATGAGCAGTTCTTC.

The chain is built from TRBV25-1 and TRBJ2-3; possible D gene TRBD1, 5 bases. From germline, CDR1 is MGHDK and CDR2 SYGVNS. V shed 5 bases and J shed 4 bases, with 13 bases lying between them. The CDR3 length is 14 residues. The CDR3 sequence is CASSKHRTADTQYF. The CDR3 DNA follows: TGTGCCAGCAGTAAGCACAGGACCGCAGATACGCAGTATTTT.

V and J are TRBV4-1 and TRBJ2-7, with 10 positions matching TRBD1. The CDR3 loop spans 14 amino acids. The V segment lost 3 bases and the J segment 4 bases; nucleotides outside the gene matches: 3. Germline CDR1 and CDR2: MGHRA and YSYEKL. This CDR3 is CASSQWDRGYEQYF. CDR3 DNA: TGCGCCAGCAGCCAGTGGGACAGGGGTTACGAGCAGTACTTC.

The chain carries TRBV28 and TRBJ2-2, with D possibly TRBD1 on 5 matching bases. The CDR3 is made up of 16 amino acids. Looked up from germline, CDR1 is MDHEN and CDR2 is SYDVKM. V shed 6 bases and J shed 3 bases, with 17 bases lying between them. CDR3 residues: CASSDPRVGDTGELFF. Here the CDR3 DNA reads TGTGCCAGCAGCGATCCCAGGGTTGGAGACACCGGGGAGCTGTTTTTT.

This rearrangement joins TRBV7-6 to TRBJ1-4, with D tentatively TRBD1 (6 bases). V was clipped by 5 bases and J by 7 bases, with 17 bases between them. The CDR3 sequence is 15 residues long. The germline gives CDR1 SGHVS, CDR2 FNYEAQ. CDR3 bases: TGTGCCAGCAGCCCTTCACAGGGAGGGTCTGAAAAACTGTTTTTT. The encoded protein is CASSPSQGGSEKLFF.

The chain joins TRBV7-6 to TRBJ1-5; D perhaps matches TRBD1 (5 bases). The CDR3 totals 15 residues. Germline CDR1 SGHVS, CDR2 FNYEAQ. V was pared by 4 bases and J by 7 bases, with 17 bases between. CDR3 nucleotides: TGTGCCAGCAGCTCCGCCAGGGAAAAGGGACAGCCCCAGCATTTT. It codes for CASSSAREKGQPQHF.

The rearrangement links TRBV5-6 to TRBJ2-1; D might be TRBD2 (6 bases). This CDR3 comprises 11 residues. Trimming left V 4 bases short and J 9 bases short, with 8 bases between. Germline CDR1 is SGHDT and CDR2 is YYEEEE. CDR3 bases: TGTGCCAGCAGCAGGGGAGGTGAGCAGTTCTTC. This gives the protein CASSRGGEQFF.

The gene calls are TRBV27 and TRBJ2-7, with 11 bases aligning to TRBD2. The J segment lost 5 bases and the V segment lost 7 bases, leaving 7 bases of the junction unmatched. Looked up from germline, CDR1 is MNHEY and CDR2 is SMNVEV (reference sequence). This CDR3 has 14 amino acids. The CDR3 loop reads CASTEASGRHEQYF. The CDR3 region has the DNA TGTGCCAGCACAGAGGCTAGCGGGAGGCACGAGCAGTACTTC.